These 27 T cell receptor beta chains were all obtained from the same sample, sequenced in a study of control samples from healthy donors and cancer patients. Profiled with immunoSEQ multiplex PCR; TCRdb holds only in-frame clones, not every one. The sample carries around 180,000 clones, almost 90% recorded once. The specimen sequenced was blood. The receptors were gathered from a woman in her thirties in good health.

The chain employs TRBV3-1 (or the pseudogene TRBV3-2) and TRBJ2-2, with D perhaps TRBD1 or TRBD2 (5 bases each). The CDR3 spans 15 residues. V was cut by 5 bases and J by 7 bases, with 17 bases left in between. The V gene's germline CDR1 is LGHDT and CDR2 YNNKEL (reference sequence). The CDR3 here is CASSIRGRGGGELFF. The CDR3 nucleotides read TGTGCCAGCAGCATACGGGGACGGGGTGGCGGGGAGCTGTTTTTT.

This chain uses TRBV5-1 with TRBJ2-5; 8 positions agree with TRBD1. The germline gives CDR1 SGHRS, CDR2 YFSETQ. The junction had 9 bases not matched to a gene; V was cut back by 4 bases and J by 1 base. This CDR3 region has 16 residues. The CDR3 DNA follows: TGCGCCAGCAGCCAACTGACAGGGGCGTCCCAAGAGACCCAGTACTTC. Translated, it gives CASSQLTGASQETQYF.

The CDR3 region has the DNA TGTGCCAGCAGTCCTTCCGGGAGTACCTACAATGAGCAGTTCTTC. It codes for CASSPSGSTYNEQFF. The V and J genes are TRBV6-5 and TRBJ2-1, with D tentatively TRBD2 (6 bases). CDR1 MNHEY and CDR2 SVGAGI come from the germline V gene. The CDR3 is 15 residues long. Trimming took off 5 bases at V and 2 bases at J, with 13 bases between the two ends.

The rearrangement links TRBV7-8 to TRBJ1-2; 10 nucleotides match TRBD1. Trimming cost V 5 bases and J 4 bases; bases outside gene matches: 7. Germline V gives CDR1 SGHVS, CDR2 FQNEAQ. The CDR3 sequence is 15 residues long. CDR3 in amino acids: CASSRRQGAAYGYTF. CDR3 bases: TGTGCCAGCAGCCGCCGACAGGGGGCTGCCTATGGCTACACCTTC.

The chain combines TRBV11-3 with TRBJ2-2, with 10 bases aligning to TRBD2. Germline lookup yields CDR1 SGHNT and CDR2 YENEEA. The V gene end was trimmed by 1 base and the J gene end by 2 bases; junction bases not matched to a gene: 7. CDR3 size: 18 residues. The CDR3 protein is CASSLALTSGVNTGELFF. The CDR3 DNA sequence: TGTGCCAGCAGCTTAGCCCTCACTAGCGGGGTTAACACCGGGGAGCTGTTTTTT.

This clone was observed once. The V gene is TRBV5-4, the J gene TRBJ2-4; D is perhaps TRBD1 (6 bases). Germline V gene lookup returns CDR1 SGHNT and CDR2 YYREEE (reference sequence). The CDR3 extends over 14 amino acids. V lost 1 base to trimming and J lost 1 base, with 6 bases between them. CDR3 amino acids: CASSLQGAKNIQYF. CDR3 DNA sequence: TGTGCCAGCAGCTTGCAGGGGGCCAAAAACATTCAGTACTTC.

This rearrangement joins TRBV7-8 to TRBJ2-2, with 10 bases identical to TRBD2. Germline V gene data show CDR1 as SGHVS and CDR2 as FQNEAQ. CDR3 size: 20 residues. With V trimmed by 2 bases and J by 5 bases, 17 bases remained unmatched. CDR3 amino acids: CASSLFIRASGSWGTGELFF. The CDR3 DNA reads TGTGCCAGCAGCTTATTTATTCGGGCTAGCGGGAGCTGGGGTACCGGGGAGCTGTTTTTT.

CDR3 sequence reads: CATSVSGTYEQYF. In DNA form, the CDR3 reads TGTGCCACCAGCGTGAGTGGAACCTACGAGCAGTACTTC. The chain links TRBV15 to TRBJ2-7; no clear D. There are 13 residues in the CDR3. Germline V gives CDR1 LNHNV, CDR2 YYDKDF (reference sequence). Between the trimmed V and J ends, which lost 5 bases and 2 bases, there was a span of 10 bases.

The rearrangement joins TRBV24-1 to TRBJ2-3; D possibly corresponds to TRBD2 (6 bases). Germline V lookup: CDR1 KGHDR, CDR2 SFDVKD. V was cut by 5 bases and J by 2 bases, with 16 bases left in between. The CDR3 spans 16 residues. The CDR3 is CATSAFRDSITDTQYF. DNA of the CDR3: TGTGCCACCAGTGCCTTCCGGGACTCGATCACAGATACGCAGTATTTT.

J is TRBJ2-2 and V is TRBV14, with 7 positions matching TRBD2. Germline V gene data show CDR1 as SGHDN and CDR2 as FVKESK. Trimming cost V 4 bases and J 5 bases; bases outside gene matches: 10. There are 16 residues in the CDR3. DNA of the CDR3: TGTGCCAGCAGCCGCGGGAGTGATAGAAGGACCGGGGAGCTGTTTTTT. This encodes CASSRGSDRRTGELFF. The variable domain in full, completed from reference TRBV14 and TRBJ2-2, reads EAGVTQFPSHSVIEKGQTVTLRCDPISGHDNLYWYRRVMGKEIKFLLHFVKESKQDESGMPNNRFLAERTGGTYSTLKVQPAELEDSGVYFCASSRGSDRRTGELFFGEGSRLTVL.

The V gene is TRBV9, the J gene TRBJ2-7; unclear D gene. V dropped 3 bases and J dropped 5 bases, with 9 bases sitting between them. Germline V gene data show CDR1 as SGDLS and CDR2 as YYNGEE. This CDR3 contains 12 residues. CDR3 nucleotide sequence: TGTGCCAGCAGCGGGAACTTCCACGAGCAGTACTTC. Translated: CASSGNFHEQYF.

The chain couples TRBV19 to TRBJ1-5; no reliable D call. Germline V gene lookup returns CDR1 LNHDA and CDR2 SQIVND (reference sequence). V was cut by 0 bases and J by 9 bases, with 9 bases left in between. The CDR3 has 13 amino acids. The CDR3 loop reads CASSIDRSTPQHF. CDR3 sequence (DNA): TGTGCCAGTAGTATAGATCGGAGTACGCCCCAGCATTTT.

The CDR3 DNA reads TGTGCCAGCAGCCACGGACAGTTTCAGCCCCAGCATTTT. It translates to CASSHGQFQPQHF. This sequence joins TRBV11-2 and TRBJ1-5; D might be TRBD1 (6 bases). This CDR3 contains 13 residues. V was trimmed by 5 bases and J by 6 bases, leaving 11 bases between them. The V gene's germline CDR1 is SGHAT and CDR2 FQNNGV.

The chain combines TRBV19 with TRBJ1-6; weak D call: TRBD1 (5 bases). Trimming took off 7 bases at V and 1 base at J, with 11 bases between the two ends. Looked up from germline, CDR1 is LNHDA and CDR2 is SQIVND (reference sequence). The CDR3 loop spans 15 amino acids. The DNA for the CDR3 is TGTGCCAGTACGAGGGGTTTTTCCTATAATTCACCCCTCCACTTT. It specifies CASTRGFSYNSPLHF.

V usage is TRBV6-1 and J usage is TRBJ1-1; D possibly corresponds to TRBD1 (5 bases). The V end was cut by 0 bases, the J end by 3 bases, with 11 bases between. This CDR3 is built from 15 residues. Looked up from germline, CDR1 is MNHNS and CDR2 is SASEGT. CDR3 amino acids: CASSEAWQGDTEAFF. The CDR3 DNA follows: TGTGCCAGCAGTGAAGCTTGGCAGGGTGACACTGAAGCTTTCTTT.

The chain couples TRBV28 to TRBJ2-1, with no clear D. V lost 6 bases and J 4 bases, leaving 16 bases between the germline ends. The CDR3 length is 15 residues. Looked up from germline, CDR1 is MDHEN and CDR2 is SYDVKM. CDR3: CASRYVGSSYNEQFF. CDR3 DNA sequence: TGTGCCAGCAGGTACGTGGGGTCTTCTTACAATGAGCAGTTCTTC.

This CDR3 is CASSFGVADTQYF. In DNA, the CDR3 is TGTGCCAGCAGCTTTGGGGTTGCAGATACGCAGTATTTT. The chain joins TRBV7-2 to TRBJ2-3; D is uncertain. V lost 3 bases to trimming and J lost 4 bases, with 8 bases between them. The CDR3 runs 13 residues. Germline loops: CDR1 SGHTA, CDR2 FQGNSA.

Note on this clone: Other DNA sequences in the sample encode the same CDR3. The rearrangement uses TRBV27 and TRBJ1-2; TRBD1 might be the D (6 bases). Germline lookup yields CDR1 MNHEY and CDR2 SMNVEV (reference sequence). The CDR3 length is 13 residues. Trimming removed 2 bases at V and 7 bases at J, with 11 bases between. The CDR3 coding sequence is TGTGCCAGCAGTTTAGGGGGGGCGGGTGGCTACACCTTC. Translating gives CASSLGGAGGYTF.

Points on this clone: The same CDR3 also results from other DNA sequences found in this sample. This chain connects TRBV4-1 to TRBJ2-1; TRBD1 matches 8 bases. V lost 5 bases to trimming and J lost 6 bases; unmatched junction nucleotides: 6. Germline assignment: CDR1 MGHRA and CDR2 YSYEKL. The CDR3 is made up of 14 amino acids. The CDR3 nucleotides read TGCGCCAGCAGCTACGGACAGGGAGGCAATGAGCAGTTCTTC. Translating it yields CASSYGQGGNEQFF.

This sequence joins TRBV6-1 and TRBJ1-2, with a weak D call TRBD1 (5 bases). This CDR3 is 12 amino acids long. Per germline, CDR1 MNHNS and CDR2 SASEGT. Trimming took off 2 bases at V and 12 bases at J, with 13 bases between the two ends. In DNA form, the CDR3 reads TGTGCCAGCAGTGAACCCCGCCTACAGGACACCTTC. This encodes CASSEPRLQDTF.

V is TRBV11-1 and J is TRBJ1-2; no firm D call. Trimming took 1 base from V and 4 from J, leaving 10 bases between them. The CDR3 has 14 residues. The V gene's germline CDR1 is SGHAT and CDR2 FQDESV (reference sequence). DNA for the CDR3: TGTGCCAGCAGCTTAGATCCTGGATCCTATGGCTACACCTTC. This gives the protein CASSLDPGSYGYTF.

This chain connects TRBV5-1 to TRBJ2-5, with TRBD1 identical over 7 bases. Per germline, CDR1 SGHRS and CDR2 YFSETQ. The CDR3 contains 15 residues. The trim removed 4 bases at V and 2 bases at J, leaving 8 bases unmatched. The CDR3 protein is CASSPSQGQQETQYF. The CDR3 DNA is TGCGCCAGCAGCCCATCCCAGGGACAGCAAGAGACCCAGTACTTC.

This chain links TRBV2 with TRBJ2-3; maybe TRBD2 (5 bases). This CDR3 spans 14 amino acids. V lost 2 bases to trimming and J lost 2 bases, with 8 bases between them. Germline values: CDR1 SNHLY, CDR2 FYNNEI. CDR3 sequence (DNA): TGTGCCAGCAGTGAACAGGAGGTCACAGATACGCAGTATTTT. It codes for CASSEQEVTDTQYF.

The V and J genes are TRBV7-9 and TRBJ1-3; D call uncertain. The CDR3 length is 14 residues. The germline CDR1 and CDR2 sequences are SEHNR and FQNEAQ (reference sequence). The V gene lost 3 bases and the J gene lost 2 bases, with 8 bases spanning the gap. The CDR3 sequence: CASSFNTAGNTIYF. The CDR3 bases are TGTGCCAGCAGCTTTAATACGGCTGGAAACACCATATATTTT. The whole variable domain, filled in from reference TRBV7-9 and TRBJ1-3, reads DTGVSQNPRHKITKRGQNVTFRCDPISEHNRLYWYRQTLGQGPEFLTYFQNEAQLEKSRLLSDRFSAERPKGSFSTLEIQRTEQGDSAMYLCASSFNTAGNTIYFGEGSWLTVV.

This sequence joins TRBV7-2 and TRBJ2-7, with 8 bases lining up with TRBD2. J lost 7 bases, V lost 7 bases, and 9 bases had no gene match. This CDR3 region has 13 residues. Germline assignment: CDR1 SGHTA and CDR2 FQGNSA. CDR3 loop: CASTSAGVGEQYF. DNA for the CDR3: TGTGCCAGCACCTCAGCGGGAGTCGGAGAGCAGTACTTC.

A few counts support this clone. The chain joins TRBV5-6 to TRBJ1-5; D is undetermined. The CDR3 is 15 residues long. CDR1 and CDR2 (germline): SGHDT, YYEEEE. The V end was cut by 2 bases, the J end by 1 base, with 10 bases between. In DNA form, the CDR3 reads TGTGCCAGCAGCTTTAGAGGGCCGAGCAATCAGCCCCAGCATTTT. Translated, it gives CASSFRGPSNQPQHF.

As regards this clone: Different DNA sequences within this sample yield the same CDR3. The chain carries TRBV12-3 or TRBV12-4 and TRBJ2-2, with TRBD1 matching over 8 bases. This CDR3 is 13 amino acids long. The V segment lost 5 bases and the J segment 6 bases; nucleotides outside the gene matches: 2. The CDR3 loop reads CASSRTGSGELFF. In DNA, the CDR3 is TGTGCCAGCAGTCGGACAGGGTCCGGGGAGCTGTTTTTT.